One and the same sample provided the 13 T cell receptor beta chains below, sequenced in a study of molecular identifiers for immune sequencing clone quantification (dated by TCRdb to 2016 to 2018). The library came from PCR. These reads were obtained on an Illumina HiSeq 4000. Starting from the raw public reads, TCRdb applied fastp trimming at Q25, assembled clones with MiXCR and retained in-frame beta chains. Rows are unified per CDR3 protein, each entry keeping the most common DNA and genes. This sample gives under 650,000 distinct CDR3 sequences in total; about 20% of them show up just once. The top ten clones comprise around 0.9% of the sample. Sequencing used naive CD8+ T cells from blood, with Jurkat cell RNA spiked in. According to the study, the label for this sample's cell subset or site signals: FACS-sorted CD8+CD4-CCR7+CD45RA+ naive T cells. The receptors stem from a human donor in good health. Some libraries in this study had Jurkat cell RNA spiked in.

This clonotype was detected many times. V is TRBV20-1 and J is TRBJ1-5, with a possible D match to TRBD1 (5 bases). Germline V lookup: CDR1 DFQATT, CDR2 SNEGSKA (reference sequence). The CDR3 sequence is 17 residues long. V shed 5 bases and J shed 0 bases, with 20 bases lying between them. CDR3: CSAFRDGSFYSNQPQHF. The CDR3 coding sequence is TGCAGTGCTTTCCGGGACGGAAGCTTTTATAGCAATCAGCCCCAGCATTTT.

This clonotype was seen a few times. The V and J genes are TRBV4-2 and TRBJ2-1; 9 nucleotides line up with TRBD2. V was pared by 0 bases and J by 5 bases, with 23 bases of the junction left unmatched. The germline CDR1 and CDR2 sequences are LGHNA and YNFKEQ. The CDR3 totals 22 residues. The CDR3 region has the DNA TGTGCCAGCAGCCAAGATGGATTGGGGGAGCTAGCGGGACGGCCGAGGCACAATGAGCAGTTCTTC. It codes for CASSQDGLGELAGRPRHNEQFF.

This clonotype was counted ten times or more. DNA of the CDR3: TGCAGTGCTCCCCACGCGAGTCAGCTGCTCTACGAGCAGTACTTC. Translation: CSAPHASQLLYEQYF. The chain joins TRBV20-1 to TRBJ2-7; D ambiguous. The CDR3 is made up of 15 amino acids. V lost 5 bases and J lost 3, with 20 bases in between. The germline V gene encodes CDR1 DFQATT and CDR2 SNEGSKA (reference sequence).

Remarks on this clonotype: Given a much more abundant clone one base away, this may be a read error. This chain links TRBV20-1 with TRBJ2-3; 8 nucleotides agree with TRBD2. CDR1 and CDR2 (germline): DFQATT, SNEGSKA (reference sequence). This CDR3 is built from 14 residues. Trimming at V came to 5 bases and at J to 0 bases, leaving 4 bases not matched to a gene. The CDR3 region has the DNA TGCAGTGCTCCTAGCGGGTTTAGCACAGATACGCAGTATTTT. Protein product: CSAPSGFSTDTQYF.

V usage is TRBV11-2 and J usage is TRBJ2-1; D uncertain. Germline V gives CDR1 SGHAT, CDR2 FQNNGV. The germline V and J ends were trimmed by 1 base and 5 bases, with 15 bases remaining between them. The CDR3 is 16 residues long. The CDR3 loop reads CASSLGPEQVDNEQFF. The CDR3 DNA follows: TGTGCCAGCAGCTTAGGACCCGAGCAAGTCGACAATGAGCAGTTCTTC.

In this sample, this clonotype turned up many times. The gene calls are TRBV7-9 and TRBJ1-1, with TRBD1 matching over 8 bases. The CDR3 runs 14 residues. Per the germline V gene, CDR1 is SEHNR and CDR2 is FQNEAQ (reference sequence). With 0 bases clipped from V and 4 bases from J, the junction kept 1 base outside the gene matches. The CDR3 DNA is TGTGCCAGCAGCTTAGCTCAGGGGGCCACTGAAGCTTTCTTT. It yields the protein CASSLAQGATEAFF. Drawing the rest from reference TRBV7-9 and TRBJ1-1, the complete variable domain is DTGVSQNPRHKITKRGQNVTFRCDPISEHNRLYWYRQTLGQGPEFLTYFQNEAQLEKSRLLSDRFSAERPKGSFSTLEIQRTEQGDSAMYLCASSLAQGATEAFFGQGTRLTVV.

Regarding this clonotype: This may arise from a read error, as a much more abundant clone is one base away. The J gene is TRBJ2-3, the V gene TRBV11-2; maybe TRBD2 (6 bases). The CDR3 has 14 residues. Germline CDR1 SGHAT, CDR2 FQNNGV. CDR3 protein: CAGSLVGTQDTQYF. CDR3 DNA: TGTGCCGGCAGCTTAGTCGGGACTCAAGATACGCAGTATTTT.

In its sample, this clonotype was seen many times. The chain joins TRBV4-2 to TRBJ1-5; D is unresolved. With 0 bases removed from V and 6 bases from J, the gap between germline ends came to 18 bases. Per the germline V gene, CDR1 is LGHNA and CDR2 is YNFKEQ. The CDR3 has 17 amino acids. The CDR3 DNA reads TGTGCCAGCAGCCAAGAGTGGAATCTAGGTTCTAGTCAGCCCCAGCATTTT. This codes for CASSQEWNLGSSQPQHF.

This clonotype was recorded at least ten times. The rearrangement joins TRBV6-2 or TRBV6-3 to TRBJ1-4; D ambiguous. V was clipped by 8 bases and J by 3 bases, with 10 bases between them. Germline values: CDR1 MNHEY, CDR2 SVGEGT. This CDR3 is built from 13 residues. The CDR3 sequence is CASPSSANEKLFF. The CDR3 DNA reads TGTGCCAGCCCCAGTTCGGCTAATGAAAAACTGTTTTTT.

There are many counts of this clonotype. The genes are TRBV7-9 and TRBJ2-5; 10 bases map to TRBD2. From germline, CDR1 is SEHNR and CDR2 FQNEAQ (reference sequence). The CDR3 is made up of 14 amino acids. Trimming removed 4 bases from V and 5 bases from J; junction bases left unmatched: 4. CDR3 sequence (DNA): TGTGCCAGCAGCTCGGGACTAGCGATTGAGACCCAGTACTTC. Protein sequence: CASSSGLAIETQYF.

A word on this clonotype: A read error may be the cause here, since a much bigger clone is one base away. The chain joins TRBV6-2 or TRBV6-3 to TRBJ1-5, with D hard to call. Germline V gene lookup returns CDR1 MNHEY and CDR2 SVGEGT. This CDR3 comprises 17 residues. This CDR3 is CASSPDRFFDSNQPRHF. CDR3 bases: TGTGCCAGCAGCCCGGACCGGTTTTTTGATAGCAATCAGCCCCGGCATTTT.

At least ten counts were recorded for this clonotype. The chain is built from TRBV5-5 and TRBJ1-1; no reliable D call. V lost 2 bases and J 1 base, leaving 9 bases between the germline ends. The CDR3 contains 14 residues. Germline CDR1 SGHKS, CDR2 YYEKEE (reference sequence). The CDR3 bases are TGTGCCAGCAGCTTCTTGCTAGGGAACACTGAAGCTTTCTTT. Its protein product is CASSFLLGNTEAFF.

This clonotype was seen more than once but under ten times. This chain joins TRBV6-2 or TRBV6-3 and TRBJ2-2; tentative D call: TRBD2 (5 bases). CDR1 is MNHEY, CDR2 SVGEGT, per germline. This CDR3 has 17 amino acids. Trimming left V 0 bases short and J 6 bases short, with 17 bases between. The CDR3 spells CASSYSGLAIMSGELFF. DNA for the CDR3: TGTGCCAGCAGTTACTCCGGCCTAGCAATAATGTCCGGGGAGCTGTTTTTT.